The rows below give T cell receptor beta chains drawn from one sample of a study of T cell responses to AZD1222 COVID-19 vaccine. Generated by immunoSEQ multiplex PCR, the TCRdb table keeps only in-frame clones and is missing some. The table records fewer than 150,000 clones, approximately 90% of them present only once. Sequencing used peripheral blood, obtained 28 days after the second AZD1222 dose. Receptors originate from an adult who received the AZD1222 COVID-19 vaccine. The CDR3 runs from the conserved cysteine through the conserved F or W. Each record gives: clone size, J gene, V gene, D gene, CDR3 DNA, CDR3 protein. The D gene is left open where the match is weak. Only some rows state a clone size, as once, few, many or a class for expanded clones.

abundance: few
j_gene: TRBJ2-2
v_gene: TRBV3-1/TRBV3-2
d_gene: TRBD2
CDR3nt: TGTGCCAGCAGCCAACGCGGGGGGGGCTTCACCGGGGAGCTGTTTTTT
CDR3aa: CASSQRGGGFTGELFF

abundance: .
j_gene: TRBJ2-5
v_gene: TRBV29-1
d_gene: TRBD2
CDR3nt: TGCAGCGTTGTGACTAGCGGGGGAGGGGTCGGAGAGACCCAGTACTTC
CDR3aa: CSVVTSGGGVGETQYF

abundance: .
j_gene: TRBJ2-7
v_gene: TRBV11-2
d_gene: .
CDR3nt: TGTGCCAGCAGCTTAGTTTCCGGGGGCCAGAGCGACGAGCAGTACTTC
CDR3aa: CASSLVSGGQSDEQYF

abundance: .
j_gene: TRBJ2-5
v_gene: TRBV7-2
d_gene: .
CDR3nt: TGTGCCAGCAGCTTCGCCGTCGCCGGGGAAGAGACCCAGTACTTC
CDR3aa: CASSFAVAGEETQYF

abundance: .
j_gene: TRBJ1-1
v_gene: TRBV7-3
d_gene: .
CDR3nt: TGTGCCAGCAGCTTATCCGCGGCAACATTCGTGAACACTGAAGCTTTCTTT
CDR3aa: CASSLSAATFVNTEAFF

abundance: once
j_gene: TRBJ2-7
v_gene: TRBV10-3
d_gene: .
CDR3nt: TGTGCCATCAGTGAGTCTAGCCGGTCCTACGAGCAGTACTTC
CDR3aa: CAISESSRSYEQYF

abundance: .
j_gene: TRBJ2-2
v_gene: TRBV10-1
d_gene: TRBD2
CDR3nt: TGCGCCAGCAGTCCGACCTTAGCGGGAGGGAGCGGGGAGCTGTTTTTT
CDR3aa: CASSPTLAGGSGELFF

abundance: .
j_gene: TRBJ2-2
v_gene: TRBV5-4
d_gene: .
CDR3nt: TGTGCCAGCAGCTCTCGTCTAGCAGGCGGGGAGCTGTTTTTT
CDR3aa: CASSSRLAGGELFF

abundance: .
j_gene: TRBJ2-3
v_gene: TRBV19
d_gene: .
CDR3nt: TGTGCCAGTAGTATTGGGTTGGCCCGAGCAGATACGCAGTATTTT
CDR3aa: CASSIGLARADTQYF

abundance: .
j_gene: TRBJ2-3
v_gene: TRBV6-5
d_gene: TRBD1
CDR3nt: TGTGCCAGCAGTTACTCCGGGACAGGAAGTGTGGATACGCAGTATTTT
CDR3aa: CASSYSGTGSVDTQYF

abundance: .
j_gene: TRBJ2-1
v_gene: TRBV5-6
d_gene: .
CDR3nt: TGTGCCAGCAGCTTGGACACGGATTCTTACAATGAGCAGTTCTTC
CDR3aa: CASSLDTDSYNEQFF

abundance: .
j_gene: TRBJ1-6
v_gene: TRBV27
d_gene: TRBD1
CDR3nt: TGTGCCAGCAGTTCGGGACAGGGGTATAATTCACCCCTCCACTTT
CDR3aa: CASSSGQGYNSPLHF

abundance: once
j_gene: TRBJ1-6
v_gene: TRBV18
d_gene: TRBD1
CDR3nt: TGTGCCAGCTCACCGATACGTCAAGGGGGCTCCACCACAAATTCACCCCTCCACTTT
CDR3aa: CASSPIRQGGSTTNSPLHF

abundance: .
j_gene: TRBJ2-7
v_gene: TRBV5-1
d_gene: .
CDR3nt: TGCGCCAGCAGCTTGGTAGGCAGTGGGGAGCAGTACTTC
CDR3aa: CASSLVGSGEQYF

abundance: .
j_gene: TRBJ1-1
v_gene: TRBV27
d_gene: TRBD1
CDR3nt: TGTGCCAGCAGTTTTCAGGGGGCTAGTGAAGCTTTCTTT
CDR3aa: CASSFQGASEAFF

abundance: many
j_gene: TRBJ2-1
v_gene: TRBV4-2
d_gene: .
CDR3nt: TGTGCCAGCAGCCAAATGGCCGGTGAGCAGTTCTTC
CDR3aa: CASSQMAGEQFF

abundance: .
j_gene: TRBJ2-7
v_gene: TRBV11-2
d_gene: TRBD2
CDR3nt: TGTGCCAGCAGCTTAGTTCGAGCGGGACAGTACTTC
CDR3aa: CASSLVRAGQYF

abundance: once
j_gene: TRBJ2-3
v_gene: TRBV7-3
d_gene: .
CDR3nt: TGTGCCAGCAGCTTAACTACAGGGAGCACAGATACGCAGTATTTT
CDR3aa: CASSLTTGSTDTQYF

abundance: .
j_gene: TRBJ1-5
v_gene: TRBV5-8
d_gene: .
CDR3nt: TGTGCCAGCAGTTTTAATATGGGGCACATTTATCAGCCCCAGCATTTT
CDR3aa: CASSFNMGHIYQPQHF

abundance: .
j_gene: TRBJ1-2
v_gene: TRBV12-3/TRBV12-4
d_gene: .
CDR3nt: TGTGCCAGCAGTCCCCAGGGTTTTGGCTACACCTTC
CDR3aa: CASSPQGFGYTF

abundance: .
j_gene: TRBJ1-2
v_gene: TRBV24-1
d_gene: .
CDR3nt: TGTGCCACTTTTTTATCCGTAACCAACTATGGCTACACCTTC
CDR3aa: CATFLSVTNYGYTF

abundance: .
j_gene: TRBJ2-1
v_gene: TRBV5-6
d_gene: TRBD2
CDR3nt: TGTGCCAGCAGCTGGACCTCTAGCGGAGCTTACAATGAGCAGTTCTTC
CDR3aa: CASSWTSSGAYNEQFF

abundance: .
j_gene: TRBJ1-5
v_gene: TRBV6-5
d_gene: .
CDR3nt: TGTGCCAGCAGAGACTCCTTTAATCAGCCCCAGCATTTT
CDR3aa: CASRDSFNQPQHF

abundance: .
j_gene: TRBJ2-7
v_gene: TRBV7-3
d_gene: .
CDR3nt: TGTGCCAGCAGCTTAATGGGAGACAGCTCCTACGAGCAGTACTTC
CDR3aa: CASSLMGDSSYEQYF

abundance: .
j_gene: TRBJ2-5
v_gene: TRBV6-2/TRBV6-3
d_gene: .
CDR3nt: TGTGCCAGCAGTGGCGGACAGCCAGGGACCCAGTACTTC
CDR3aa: CASSGGQPGTQYF

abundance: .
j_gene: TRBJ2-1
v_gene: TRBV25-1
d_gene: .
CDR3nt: TGTGCCAGCAGTGAATCAGGAGGGACGAATGAGCAGTTCTTC
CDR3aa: CASSESGGTNEQFF

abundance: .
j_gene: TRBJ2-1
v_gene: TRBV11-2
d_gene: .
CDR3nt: TGTGCCAGCAGCAAAGGAGGGGGGCAAAGCTCCTACAATGAGCAGTTCTTC
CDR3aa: CASSKGGGQSSYNEQFF

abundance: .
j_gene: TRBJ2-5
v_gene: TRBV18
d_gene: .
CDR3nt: TGTGCCAGCTCACCACCCGACGGGGGTCGCGGGACCCAGTACTTC
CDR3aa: CASSPPDGGRGTQYF

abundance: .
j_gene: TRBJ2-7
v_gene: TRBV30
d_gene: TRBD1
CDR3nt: TGTGCCTGGTGTTTTGGGGGACAGGACCGGGAGCAGTACTTC
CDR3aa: CAWCFGGQDREQYF

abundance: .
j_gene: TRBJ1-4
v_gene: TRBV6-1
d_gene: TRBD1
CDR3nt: TGTGCCAGCAGTGAACCCTACAGGGACAGGGGAGCAACTAATGAAAAACTGTTTTTT
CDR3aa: CASSEPYRDRGATNEKLFF

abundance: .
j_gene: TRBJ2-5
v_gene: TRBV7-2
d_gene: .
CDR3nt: TGTGCCAGCAGCTTCCCGGTAGAAGAGACCCAGTACTTC
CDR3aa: CASSFPVEETQYF

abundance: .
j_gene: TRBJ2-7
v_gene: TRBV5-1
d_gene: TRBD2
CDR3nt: TGCGCCAGCAGCCTCAAACTAGCGGGGCCTTCCTACGAGCAGTACTTC
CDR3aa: CASSLKLAGPSYEQYF

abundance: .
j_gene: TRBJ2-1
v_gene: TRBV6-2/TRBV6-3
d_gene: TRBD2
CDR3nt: TGTGCCAGCAGTTACGGAGCGGGAGGGCCGGCCTACAATGAGCAGTTCTTC
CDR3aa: CASSYGAGGPAYNEQFF

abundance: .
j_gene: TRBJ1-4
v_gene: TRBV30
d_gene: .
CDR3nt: TGTGCCCTAACCCGATGGTTAGGCGCAAATGAAAAACTGTTTTTT
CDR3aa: CALTRWLGANEKLFF

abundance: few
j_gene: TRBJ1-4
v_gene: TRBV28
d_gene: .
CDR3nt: TGTGCCAGTTACTCCCACGCTCAGGGAGCCGCTAATGAAAAACTGTTTTTT
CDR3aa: CASYSHAQGAANEKLFF

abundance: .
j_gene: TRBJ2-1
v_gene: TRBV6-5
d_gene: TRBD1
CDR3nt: TGTGCCAGCAGTTACGACAGGGGCTCCTACAATGAGCAGTTCTTC
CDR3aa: CASSYDRGSYNEQFF

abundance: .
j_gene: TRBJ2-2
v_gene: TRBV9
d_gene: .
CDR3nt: TGTGCCAGCAGCGTCCCCCGTCACGCCCCCACCGGGGAGCTGTTTTTT
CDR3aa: CASSVPRHAPTGELFF

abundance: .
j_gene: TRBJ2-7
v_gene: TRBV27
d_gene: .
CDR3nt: TGTGCCAGCAGTTTGATTAGTGGGGTCAGCGCTGGCTTCTACGAGCAGTACTTC
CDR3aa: CASSLISGVSAGFYEQYF

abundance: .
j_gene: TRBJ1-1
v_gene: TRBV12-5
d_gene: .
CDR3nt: TGTGCTAGTGGTCCCCCGGCGGTGCGGTCAACATACTCTGAAGCTTTCTTT
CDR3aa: CASGPPAVRSTYSEAFF

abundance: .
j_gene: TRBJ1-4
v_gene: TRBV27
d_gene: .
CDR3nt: TGTGCCAGCAGTTTACGCAGGTTTAATGAAAAACTGTTTTTT
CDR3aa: CASSLRRFNEKLFF

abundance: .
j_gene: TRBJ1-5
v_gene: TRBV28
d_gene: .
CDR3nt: TGTGCCAGCAGTTTGGCAGCTCAGCCCCAGCATTTT
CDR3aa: CASSLAAQPQHF

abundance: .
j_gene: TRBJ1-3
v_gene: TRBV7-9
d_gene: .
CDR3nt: TGTGCCAGCAGCCCCCCTTGGGAGGGTGGAAACACCATATATTTT
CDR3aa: CASSPPWEGGNTIYF

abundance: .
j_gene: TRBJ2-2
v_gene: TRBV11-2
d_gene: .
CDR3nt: TGTGCCAGCAGAGGTCTTGGACAGACAATATCAAACACCGGGGAGCTGTTTTTT
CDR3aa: CASRGLGQTISNTGELFF

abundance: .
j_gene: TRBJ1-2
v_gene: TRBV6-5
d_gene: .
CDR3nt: TGTGCCAGCAGTTTCGGGGACGGCTACACCTTC
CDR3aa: CASSFGDGYTF

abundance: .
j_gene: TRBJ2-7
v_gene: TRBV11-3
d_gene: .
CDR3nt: TGTGCCAGCAGGGGTACCTACGAGCAGTACTTC
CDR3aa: CASRGTYEQYF

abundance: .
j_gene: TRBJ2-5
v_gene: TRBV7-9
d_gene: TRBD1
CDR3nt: TGTGCCAGCAGCGTTCAACAGGGGGAGACCCAGTACTTC
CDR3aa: CASSVQQGETQYF

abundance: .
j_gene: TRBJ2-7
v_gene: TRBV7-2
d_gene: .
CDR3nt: TGTGCCAGCAGCGCCAGACTAGTCTCCGAGCAGTACTTC
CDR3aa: CASSARLVSEQYF

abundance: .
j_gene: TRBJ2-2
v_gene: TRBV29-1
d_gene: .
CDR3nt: TGCAGCGTTGGCGACAGGAACACCGGGGAGCTGTTTTTT
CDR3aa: CSVGDRNTGELFF

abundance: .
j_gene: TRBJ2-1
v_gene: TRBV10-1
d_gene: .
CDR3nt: TGCGCCAGCAGTGCCTACTTCGGGGCCATTTACAATGAGCAGTTCTTC
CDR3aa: CASSAYFGAIYNEQFF

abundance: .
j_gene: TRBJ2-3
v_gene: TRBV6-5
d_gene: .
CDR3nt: TGTGCCAGCAACCAAAGGGGCCGCTGGGATACGCAGTATTTT
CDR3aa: CASNQRGRWDTQYF